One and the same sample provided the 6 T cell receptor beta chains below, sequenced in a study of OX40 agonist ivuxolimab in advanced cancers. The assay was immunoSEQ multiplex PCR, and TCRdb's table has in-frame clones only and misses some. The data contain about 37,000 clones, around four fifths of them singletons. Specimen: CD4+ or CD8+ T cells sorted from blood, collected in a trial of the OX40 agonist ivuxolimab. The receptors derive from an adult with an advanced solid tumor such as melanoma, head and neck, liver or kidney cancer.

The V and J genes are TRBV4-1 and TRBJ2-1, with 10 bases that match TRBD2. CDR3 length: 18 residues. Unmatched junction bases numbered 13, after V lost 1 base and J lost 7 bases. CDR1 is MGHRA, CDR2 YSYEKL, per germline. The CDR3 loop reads CASSQAQPLAGGMNEQFF. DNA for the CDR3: TGCGCCAGCAGCCAAGCTCAGCCCTTAGCGGGAGGTATGAATGAGCAGTTCTTC.

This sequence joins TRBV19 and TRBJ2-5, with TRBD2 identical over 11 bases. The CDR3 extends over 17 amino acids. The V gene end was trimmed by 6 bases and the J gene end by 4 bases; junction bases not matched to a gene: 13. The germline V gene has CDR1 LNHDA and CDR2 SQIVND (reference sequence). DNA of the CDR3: TGTGCCAGTAGCACAACTAGCGGGGGCCCGTTGAGAGAGACCCAGTACTTC. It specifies CASSTTSGGPLRETQYF.

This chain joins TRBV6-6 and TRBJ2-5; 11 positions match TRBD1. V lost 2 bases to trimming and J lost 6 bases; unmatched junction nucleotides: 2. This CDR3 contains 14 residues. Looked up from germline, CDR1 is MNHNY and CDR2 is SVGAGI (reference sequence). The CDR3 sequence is CASSYGQGAKTQYF. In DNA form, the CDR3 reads TGTGCCAGCAGTTACGGACAGGGGGCAAAGACCCAGTACTTC.

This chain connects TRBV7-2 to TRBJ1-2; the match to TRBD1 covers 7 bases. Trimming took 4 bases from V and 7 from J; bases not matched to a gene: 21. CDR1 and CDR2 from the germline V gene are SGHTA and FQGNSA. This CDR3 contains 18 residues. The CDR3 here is CASSSQTGASAFLTGYTF. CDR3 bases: TGTGCCAGCAGCTCCCAAACAGGGGCTTCGGCGTTCCTCACTGGCTACACCTTC.

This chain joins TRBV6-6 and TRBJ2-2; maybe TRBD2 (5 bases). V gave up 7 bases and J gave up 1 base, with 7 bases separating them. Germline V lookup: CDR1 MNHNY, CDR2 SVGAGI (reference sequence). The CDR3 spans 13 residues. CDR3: CASNGMNTGELFF. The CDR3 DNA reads TGTGCCAGCAACGGGATGAACACCGGGGAGCTGTTTTTT.

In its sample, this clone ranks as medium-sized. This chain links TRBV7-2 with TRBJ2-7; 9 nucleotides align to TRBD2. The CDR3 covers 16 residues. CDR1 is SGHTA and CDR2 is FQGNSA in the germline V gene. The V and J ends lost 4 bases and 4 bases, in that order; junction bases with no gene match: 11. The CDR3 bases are TGTGCCAGCAGCTGGGCGGGAGGGGGCAGAGGGTACGAGCAGTACTTC. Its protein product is CASSWAGGGRGYEQYF.